The present T cell receptor beta chain was sequenced within a study of early T cells in non-severe SARS-CoV-2 infection. Unique molecular identifiers were affixed to single, distinct cDNA molecules. TCRdb reprocessed the 5' RACE reads with MiXCR, giving one entry per CDR3 protein. The table lists some 73,000 distinct CDR3 sequences, about 12% of them singletons. This clonotype has a count of ten or more. The sample consisted of whole blood. The clonotype originates from an adult who was a healthcare worker with PCR-confirmed SARS-CoV-2 infection or an uninfected control (not recorded which).

The CDR3 bases are TGCAGCGTAGGAAGACAGGGTTTAGGTGAGCAGTTCTTC. It encodes CSVGRQGLGEQFF. The gene calls are TRBV29-1 and TRBJ2-1; 7 nucleotides line up with TRBD1. In germline, CDR1 is SQVTM, CDR2 ANQGSEA. The length of the CDR3 is 13 residues. The J segment lost 9 bases and the V segment lost 6 bases, leaving 11 bases of the junction unmatched.